This TCR beta chain was identified in a study of blood T cell repertoires in COVID-19. The wider study: Samples came from the United States, Italy and Spain, spanning acute and convalescent COVID-19.

Authors' processing steps: Reference gene primer amplification in the assay estimated nucleated cell counts. Profiled with immunoSEQ multiplex PCR; TCRdb holds only in-frame clones, not every one. That table gives V, J and clone size, and the DNA gave D and trimming. Of 100,000 to 150,000 clones in the sample, about four fifths were seen once. The CDR3 extends over 15 amino acids. Germline assignment: CDR1 MNHEY and CDR2 SMNVEV (reference sequence). V was clipped by 5 bases and J by 0 bases, with 10 bases between them. This clonotype originated in a man between 60 and 75 years old with acute or convalescent COVID-19. Material for sequencing was peripheral blood. This chain joins TRBV27 and TRBJ1-4; a possible D gene is TRBD1 (5 bases). The CDR3 spells CASSTWGATNEKLFF. The CDR3 DNA follows: TGTGCCAGCAGTACCTGGGGGGCAACTAATGAAAAACTGTTTTTT. The variable domain in full, with the rest retrieved from reference TRBV27 and TRBJ1-4, is EAQVTQNPRYLITVTGKKLTVTCSQNMNHEYMSWYRQDPGLGLRQIYYSMNVEVTDKGDVPEGYKVSRKEKRNFPLILESPSPNQTSLYFCASSTWGATNEKLFFGSGTQLSVL.